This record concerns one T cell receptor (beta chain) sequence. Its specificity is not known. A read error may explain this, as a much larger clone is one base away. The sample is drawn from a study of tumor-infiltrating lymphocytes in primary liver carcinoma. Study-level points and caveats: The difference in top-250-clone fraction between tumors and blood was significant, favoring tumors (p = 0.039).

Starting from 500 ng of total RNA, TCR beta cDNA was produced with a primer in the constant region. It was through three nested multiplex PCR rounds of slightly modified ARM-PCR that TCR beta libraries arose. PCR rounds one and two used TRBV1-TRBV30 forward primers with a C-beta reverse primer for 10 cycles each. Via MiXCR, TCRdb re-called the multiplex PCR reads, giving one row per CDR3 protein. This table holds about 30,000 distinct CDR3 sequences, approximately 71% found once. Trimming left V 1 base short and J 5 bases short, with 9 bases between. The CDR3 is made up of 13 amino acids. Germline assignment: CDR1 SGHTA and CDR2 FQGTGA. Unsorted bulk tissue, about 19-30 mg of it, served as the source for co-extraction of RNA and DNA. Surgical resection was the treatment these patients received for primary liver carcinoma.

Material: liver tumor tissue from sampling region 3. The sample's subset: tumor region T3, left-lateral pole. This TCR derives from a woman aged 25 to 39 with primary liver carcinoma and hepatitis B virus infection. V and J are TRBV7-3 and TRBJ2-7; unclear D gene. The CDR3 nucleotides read TGTGCCAGCAGCTTAAATCAGACTCACGAGCAGTACTTC. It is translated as CASSLNQTHEQYF.